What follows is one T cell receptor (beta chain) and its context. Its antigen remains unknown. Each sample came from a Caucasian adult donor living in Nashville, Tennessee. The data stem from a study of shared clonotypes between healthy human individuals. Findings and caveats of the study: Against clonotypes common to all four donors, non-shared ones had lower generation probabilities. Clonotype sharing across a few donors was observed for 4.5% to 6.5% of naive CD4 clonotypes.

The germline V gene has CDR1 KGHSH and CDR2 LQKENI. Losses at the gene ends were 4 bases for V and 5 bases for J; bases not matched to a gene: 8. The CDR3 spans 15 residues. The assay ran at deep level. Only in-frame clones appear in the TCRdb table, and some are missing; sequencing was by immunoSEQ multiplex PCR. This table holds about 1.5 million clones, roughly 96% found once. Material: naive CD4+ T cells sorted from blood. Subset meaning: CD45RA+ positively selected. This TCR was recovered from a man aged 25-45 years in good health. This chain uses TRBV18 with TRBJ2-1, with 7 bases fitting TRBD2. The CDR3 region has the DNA TGTGCCAGCTCACAACTGTCCCTAGCGGACAATGAGCAGTTCTTC. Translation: CASSQLSLADNEQFF.